One and the same sample provided the 30 T cell receptor beta chains below, sequenced in a study of immune evolution from preneoplasia to lung adenocarcinoma. Clones were read by immunoSEQ multiplex PCR, and TCRdb kept only the in-frame ones, dropping some. The table includes several thousand clones, roughly 82% detected once. Sequenced: FFPE adjacent normal lung tissue. The receptors here all came from a donor of 70 years or more with lung adenocarcinoma.

This clone appeared a single time. V usage is TRBV7-2 and J usage is TRBJ2-2; 7 nucleotides line up with TRBD1. Germline trimming cut 2 bases from V and 3 bases from J; bases unmatched to any gene: 6. CDR1 and CDR2 (germline): SGHTA, FQGNSA. This CDR3 has 16 residues. The CDR3 region has the DNA TGTGCCAGCAGCTTAAGACAGGGCGGGTACACCGGGGAGCTGTTTTTT. Translated, it gives CASSLRQGGYTGELFF.

This chain joins TRBV7-9 and TRBJ2-5, with 7 bases identical to TRBD2. The ends lost 5 bases at V and 5 bases at J; junction bases unmatched: 11. The CDR3 runs 15 residues. Germline CDR1 SEHNR, CDR2 FQNEAQ (reference sequence). The CDR3 DNA reads as TGTGCCAGCAGCCCGGTGGGAGGGGCGCTGGAGACCCAGTACTTC. Translation gives CASSPVGGALETQYF.

The chain couples TRBV4-2 to TRBJ1-1; D call uncertain. Germline V gene lookup returns CDR1 LGHNA and CDR2 YNFKEQ. The CDR3 consists of 13 residues. V lost 1 base to trimming and J lost 7 bases, with 10 bases between them. As DNA, the CDR3 is TGTGCCAGCAGCCAAGGACGCAGCTATGAAGCTTTCTTT. Translation: CASSQGRSYEAFF.

The rearrangement uses TRBV18 and TRBJ1-2; no reliable D call. CDR1 KGHSH and CDR2 LQKENI come from the germline V gene. CDR3 length: 13 amino acids. V was cut by 1 base and J by 4 bases, with 7 bases left in between. The CDR3 sequence is CASSPQEGYGYTF. CDR3 bases: TGTGCCAGCTCACCACAGGAGGGCTATGGCTACACCTTC.

CDR3 sequence reads: CASSLDWGNRNTEAFF. The CDR3 DNA is TGTGCCAGCAGCTTAGACTGGGGAAATAGGAACACTGAAGCTTTCTTT. This chain joins TRBV11-2 and TRBJ1-1; D gene unclear. The CDR3 consists of 16 residues. In germline, CDR1 is SGHAT, CDR2 FQNNGV. Deletions cut 0 bases from V and 1 base from J, with 12 bases between.

This clone was counted once. This chain joins TRBV28 and TRBJ1-1; D gene unclear. V dropped 5 bases and J dropped 2 bases, with 12 bases sitting between them. Germline CDR1 reads MDHEN; CDR2 reads SYDVKM. The CDR3 runs to 14 residues. The CDR3 coding sequence is TGTGCCAGCAGTCCTAGGGCTGGCAACACTGAAGCTTTCTTT. This translates into CASSPRAGNTEAFF.

Written as DNA, the CDR3 is TGTGCCAGCAGTGAATGGGGGATCCCCTCCTACGAGCAGTACTTC. Amino acids: CASSEWGIPSYEQYF. The chain employs TRBV2 and TRBJ2-7; TRBD1 or TRBD2 may be the D gene (5 bases each). The CDR3 contains 15 residues. Trimming removed 2 bases at V and 0 bases at J, with 11 bases between. Per germline, CDR1 SNHLY and CDR2 FYNNEI.

The chain is built from TRBV2 and TRBJ2-7; maybe TRBD2 (5 bases). CDR1 and CDR2 from the germline V gene are SNHLY and FYNNEI. The V and J ends lost 6 bases and 3 bases respectively, with 9 bases between them. This CDR3 is 12 amino acids long. The CDR3 coding sequence is TGTGCCAGCAGGTTCGGGGTCTACGAGCAGTACTTC. Amino acids: CASRFGVYEQYF.

The gene calls are TRBV6-5 and TRBJ1-2; 7 bases agree with TRBD1. The CDR3 consists of 13 residues. Trimming removed 2 bases from V and 6 bases from J; junction bases left unmatched: 3. The germline CDR1 and CDR2 sequences are MNHEY and SVGAGI. The DNA of the CDR3 is TGTGCCAGCAGTTACCCAGGGGGAAATGGCTACACCTTC. It is translated as CASSYPGGNGYTF.

The rearrangement joins TRBV29-1 to TRBJ2-7, with D perhaps TRBD2 (5 bases). This CDR3 contains 12 residues. From germline, CDR1 is SQVTM and CDR2 ANQGSEA. Trimming stripped 6 bases from V and 4 bases from J, with 13 bases between. CDR3 protein: CSVKLARYEQYF. Here the CDR3 DNA reads TGCAGCGTGAAATTAGCGCGGTACGAGCAGTACTTC.

The rearrangement links TRBV4-1 to TRBJ2-5; possibly TRBD1 or TRBD2 for D (6 bases each). The CDR3 contains 16 residues. Trimming took 0 bases from V and 3 from J, leaving 14 bases between them. Germline CDR1 reads MGHRA; CDR2 reads YSYEKL. This CDR3 reads CASSQEVHREEETQYF. DNA of the CDR3: TGCGCCAGCAGCCAAGAGGTCCACAGGGAGGAAGAGACCCAGTACTTC.

This clone was seen only a few times. V gene TRBV2 combines with J gene TRBJ2-7; 7 bases align to TRBD2. The V and J ends lost 4 bases and 0 bases, in that order; junction bases with no gene match: 6. This CDR3 is 15 amino acids long. CDR1 is SNHLY, CDR2 FYNNEI, per germline. This chain's CDR3 is CASSASGGNSYEQYF. Here the CDR3 DNA reads TGTGCCAGCAGTGCTAGCGGAGGTAACTCCTACGAGCAGTACTTC.

The chain is built from TRBV7-6 and TRBJ2-5; D gene unclear. CDR1 SGHVS and CDR2 FNYEAQ come from the germline V gene. CDR3 size: 15 residues. With 2 bases removed from V and 0 bases from J, the gap between germline ends came to 10 bases. The chain's CDR3 is CASSLSELYQETQYF. The CDR3 DNA reads as TGTGCCAGCAGCTTATCGGAACTTTACCAAGAGACCCAGTACTTC.

The chain employs TRBV6-6 and TRBJ1-2, with TRBD1 matching over 8 bases. The germline CDR1 and CDR2 sequences are MNHNY and SVGAGI (reference sequence). The CDR3 consists of 15 residues. The trim removed 2 bases at V and 8 bases at J, leaving 10 bases unmatched. DNA of the CDR3: TGTGCCAGCAGTTACCCAACGGGACAGGAAGGGGGCTACACCTTC. This encodes CASSYPTGQEGGYTF.

The chain employs TRBV11-2 and TRBJ1-2; D remains unclear. The V gene's germline CDR1 is SGHAT and CDR2 FQNNGV. Trimming took off 2 bases at V and 8 bases at J, with 15 bases between the two ends. CDR3 size: 14 residues. CDR3 sequence: CASSLMITDIGYTF. The CDR3 nucleotides read TGTGCCAGCAGCTTAATGATAACTGACATAGGCTACACCTTC.

The chain employs TRBV4-3 and TRBJ2-2, with TRBD1 as a possible D gene (5 bases). CDR3 length equals 16 residues. Germline CDR1 and CDR2: LGHNA and YSLEER. Trimming removed 0 bases at V and 5 bases at J, with 13 bases between. The CDR3 is CASSQEIQHRTGELFF. CDR3 sequence (DNA): TGCGCCAGCAGCCAAGAAATCCAGCACAGGACCGGGGAGCTGTTTTTT.

The CDR3 reads CATRGARLPGDGGNQPQHF. The CDR3 DNA follows: TGTGCCACCAGGGGGGCCAGGTTGCCCGGGGATGGGGGCAATCAGCCCCAGCATTTT. The chain recombines TRBV15 with TRBJ1-5, with D perhaps matching TRBD1 (6 bases). CDR1 is LNHNV and CDR2 is YYDKDF in the germline V gene (reference sequence). The CDR3 totals 19 residues. The V gene lost 6 bases and the J gene lost 2 bases, with 26 bases spanning the gap.

This clone showed up just once. V is TRBV30 and J is TRBJ2-2; no clear D gene. Germline CDR1 and CDR2: GTSNPN and SVGIG (reference sequence). V lost 0 bases to trimming and J lost 7 bases, with 6 bases between them. This CDR3 is 12 amino acids long. CDR3 residues: CAWSVQDGELFF. Here the CDR3 DNA reads TGTGCCTGGAGTGTTCAGGACGGGGAGCTGTTTTTT.

The V call is TRBV9, the J call TRBJ2-7; D possibly corresponds to TRBD1 (5 bases). Trimming removed 0 bases at V and 0 bases at J, with 7 bases between. This CDR3 has 14 amino acids. The germline V gene has CDR1 SGDLS and CDR2 YYNGEE. CDR3 sequence reads: CASSVGTTSYEQYF. CDR3 nucleotides: TGTGCCAGCAGCGTAGGGACAACCTCCTACGAGCAGTACTTC.

A single count supports this clone. V is TRBV7-9 and J is TRBJ2-3; 11 bases fit TRBD2. J gave up 5 bases and V 4 bases, and 5 bases lay outside the gene matches. Germline CDR1 and CDR2: SEHNR and FQNEAQ (reference sequence). This CDR3 has 15 residues. As DNA, the CDR3 is TGTGCCAGCAGCTACCCAGGACTAGCGGGAGATACGCAGTATTTT. Protein product: CASSYPGLAGDTQYF.

The J gene is TRBJ1-2, the V gene TRBV2, with TRBD1 matching over 10 bases. Germline lookup yields CDR1 SNHLY and CDR2 FYNNEI. Trimming took 6 bases from V and 4 from J; bases not matched to a gene: 11. This CDR3 comprises 16 residues. CDR3 bases: TGTGCCAGCAGGACGCGACAGGGGGCTGCGTTCTATGGCTACACCTTC. It codes for CASRTRQGAAFYGYTF. Combining the CDR3 with reference TRBV2 and TRBJ1-2 gives the whole variable domain EPEVTQTPSHQVTQMGQEVILRCVPISNHLYFYWYRQILGQKVEFLVSFYNNEISEKSEIFDDQFSVERPDGSNFTLKIRSTKLEDSAMYFCASRTRQGAAFYGYTFGSGTRLTVV.

This clone occurred once. V is TRBV9 and J is TRBJ1-2, with D possibly being TRBD1 (5 bases). Germline CDR1 is SGDLS and CDR2 is YYNGEE. The CDR3 runs 18 residues. V was clipped by 0 bases and J by 5 bases, with 23 bases between them. Here the CDR3 DNA reads TGTGCCAGCAGCGTAGGGGCCGGGACCACTAAGGATCTTTATGGCTACACCTTC. Translating gives CASSVGAGTTKDLYGYTF.

This chain connects TRBV28 to TRBJ2-3, with unresolved D. CDR3 size: 15 residues. V was trimmed by 7 bases and J by 5 bases, leaving 19 bases between them. Germline loops: CDR1 MDHEN, CDR2 SYDVKM. The chain's CDR3 is CASIPWGFKGDTQYF. CDR3 DNA: TGTGCCAGCATCCCCTGGGGTTTTAAGGGAGATACGCAGTATTTT.

The chain links TRBV7-9 to TRBJ2-1; 9 bases match TRBD2. CDR1 SEHNR and CDR2 FQNEAQ come from the germline V gene (reference sequence). The junction had 3 bases not matched to a gene; V was cut back by 11 bases and J by 7 bases. CDR3 length: 11 residues. CDR3 nucleotide sequence: TGTGCCGGGACTAGCATTAATGAGCAGTTCTTC. Translating gives CAGTSINEQFF.

Written as DNA, the CDR3 is TGTGCCTGGAGTGTTGCCGGGTCGGATGAAAAACTGTTTTTT. It codes for CAWSVAGSDEKLFF. The rearrangement links TRBV30 to TRBJ1-4, with D unclear. CDR1 and CDR2 from the germline V gene are GTSNPN and SVGIG (reference sequence). This CDR3 is 14 amino acids long. Between the trimmed V and J ends, which lost 0 bases and 6 bases, there was a span of 11 bases. The entire variable domain, with the rest obtained from reference TRBV30 and TRBJ1-4, is as follows: SQTIHQWPATLVQPVGSPLSLECTVEGTSNPNLYWYRQAAGRGLQLLFYSVGIGQISSEVPQNLSASRPQDRQFILSSKKLLLSDSGFYLCAWSVAGSDEKLFFGSGTQLSVL.

Here the CDR3 DNA reads TGTGCCACCAAGAACGGGCGGGATACCTCAGAAAAACTGTTTTTT. It codes for CATKNGRDTSEKLFF. The V call is TRBV15, the J call TRBJ1-4, with D unclear. Deletions cut 7 bases from V and 8 bases from J, with 20 bases between. There are 15 residues in the CDR3. CDR1 is LNHNV, CDR2 YYDKDF, per germline (reference sequence). The full variable domain, completed using reference TRBV15 and TRBJ1-4, is DAMVIQNPRYQVTQFGKPVTLSCSQTLNHNVMYWYQQKSSQAPKLLFHYYDKDFNNEADTPDNFQSRRPNTSFCFLDIRSPGLGDTAMYLCATKNGRDTSEKLFFGSGTQLSVL.

The genes are TRBV28 and TRBJ1-1; possible D gene TRBD1, 5 bases. V lost 7 bases, J lost 8 bases, and 14 bases lay in between. Germline V gene sequence: CDR1 MDHEN, CDR2 SYDVKM. This CDR3 has 12 residues. The CDR3 DNA is TGTGCCAGCAAAGGGCAGGGTAAGGAAGCTTTCTTT. This codes for CASKGQGKEAFF. Drawing the rest from reference TRBV28 and TRBJ1-1, the complete variable domain is DVKVTQSSRYLVKRTGEKVFLECVQDMDHENMFWYRQDPGLGLRLIYFSYDVKMKEKGDIPEGYSVSREKKERFSLILESASTNQTSMYLCASKGQGKEAFFGQGTRLTVV.

This sequence joins TRBV7-8 and TRBJ2-1; D unresolved. Germline CDR1 reads SGHVS; CDR2 reads FQNEAQ. CDR3 length: 14 residues. Trimming left V 0 bases short and J 2 bases short, with 5 bases between. CDR3 nucleotide sequence: TGTGCCAGCAGCTTAGCGGAAACCTACAATGAGCAGTTCTTC. Protein product: CASSLAETYNEQFF. Complete variable domain (other parts from reference TRBV7-8 and TRBJ2-1): GAGVSQSPRYKVAKRGQDVALRCDPISGHVSLFWYQQALGQGPEFLTYFQNEAQLDKSGLPSDRFFAERPEGSVSTLKIQRTQQEDSAVYLCASSLAETYNEQFFGPGTRLTVL.

The CDR3 sequence is CASSYGGTGGHEQYF. The CDR3 bases are TGTGCCAGCAGCTATGGCGGGACAGGGGGCCACGAGCAGTACTTC. The chain is built from TRBV28 and TRBJ2-7, with TRBD1 matching over 12 bases. With V trimmed by 6 bases and J by 5 bases, 8 bases remained unmatched. This CDR3 contains 15 residues. Germline V gene lookup returns CDR1 MDHEN and CDR2 SYDVKM.

The J gene is TRBJ2-5, the V gene TRBV14, with D tentatively TRBD2 (6 bases). Trimming took 4 bases from V and 7 from J, leaving 16 bases between them. The CDR3 consists of 14 residues. Germline CDR1 and CDR2: SGHDN and FVKESK. The CDR3 loop reads CASSPPGVKATQYF. In nucleotides, the CDR3 is TGTGCCAGCAGCCCACCGGGAGTTAAAGCGACCCAGTACTTC.